This T cell receptor (beta chain) was captured by sequencing in a study of T cell repertoires in cytomegalovirus infection. Study-level background: Indicated by public TCR beta signatures were CMV infection and matching HLA type. Study observations and caveats: Dominant in the ex vivo response were TCR beta clonotypes restricted by HLA-C and specific for CMV. Of the TCR beta families, the public ones yielded a cumulative frequency that identified carriers of CMV plus the relevant HLA.

With respect to this clonotype: Its antigen remains unknown.

Trimming removed 4 bases at V and 6 bases at J, with 18 bases between. The germline V gene encodes CDR1 SQVTM and CDR2 ANQGSEA. There are 15 residues in the CDR3. TCRdb passed the reads through MiXCR, listing each CDR3 protein once. The data show about 920,000 distinct CDR3 sequences, around 32% seen once. This sequence was found in a human donor in good health (CMV status not recorded). Some clones in this sample may be carry-over from other donors' samples. The specimen comprised cultured CD8+ T cells from PBMCs, sampled from culture after CMV antigen stimulation. The rearrangement joins TRBV29-1 to TRBJ2-2; D assignment may be TRBD1 or TRBD2 (5 bases each). CDR3: CSVGGSAGSSGELFF. The CDR3 region has the DNA TGCAGCGTTGGGGGGTCGGCAGGGTCTTCCGGGGAGCTGTTTTTT.